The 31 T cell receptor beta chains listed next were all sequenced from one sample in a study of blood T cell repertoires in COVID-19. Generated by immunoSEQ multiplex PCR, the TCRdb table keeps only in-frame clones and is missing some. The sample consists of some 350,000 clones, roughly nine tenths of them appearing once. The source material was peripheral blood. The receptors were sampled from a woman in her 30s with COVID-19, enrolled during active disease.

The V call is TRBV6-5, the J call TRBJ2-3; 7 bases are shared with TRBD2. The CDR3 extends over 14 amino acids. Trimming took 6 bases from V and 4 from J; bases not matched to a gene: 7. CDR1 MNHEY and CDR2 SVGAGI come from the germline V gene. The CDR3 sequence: CASSPRLASDTQYF. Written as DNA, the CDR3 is TGTGCCAGCAGCCCCAGACTAGCTTCAGATACGCAGTATTTT.

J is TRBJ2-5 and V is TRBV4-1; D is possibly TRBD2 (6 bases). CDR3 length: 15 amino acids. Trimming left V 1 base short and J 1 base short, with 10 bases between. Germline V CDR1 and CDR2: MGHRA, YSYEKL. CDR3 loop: CASSQGLGSQETQYF. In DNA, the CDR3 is TGCGCCAGCAGCCAAGGACTAGGATCCCAAGAGACCCAGTACTTC.

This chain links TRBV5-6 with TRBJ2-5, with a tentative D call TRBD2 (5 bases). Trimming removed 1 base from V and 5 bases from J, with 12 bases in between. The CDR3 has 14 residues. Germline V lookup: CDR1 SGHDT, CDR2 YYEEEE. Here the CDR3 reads CASSLPGELETQYF. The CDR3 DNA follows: TGTGCCAGCAGCTTGCCCGGGGAATTGGAGACCCAGTACTTC.

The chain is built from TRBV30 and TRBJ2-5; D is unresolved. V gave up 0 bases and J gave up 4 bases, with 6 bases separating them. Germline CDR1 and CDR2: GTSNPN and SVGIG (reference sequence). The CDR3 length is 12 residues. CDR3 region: CAWSVLLETQYF. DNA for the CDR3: TGTGCCTGGAGTGTACTCTTAGAGACCCAGTACTTC.

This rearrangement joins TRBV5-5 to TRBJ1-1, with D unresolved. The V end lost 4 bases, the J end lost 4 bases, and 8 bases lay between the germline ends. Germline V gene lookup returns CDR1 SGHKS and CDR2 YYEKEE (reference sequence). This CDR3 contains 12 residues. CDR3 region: CASSPGGTEAFF. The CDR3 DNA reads TGTGCCAGCAGCCCGGGTGGCACTGAAGCTTTCTTT. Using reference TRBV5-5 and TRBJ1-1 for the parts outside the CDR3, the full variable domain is DAGVTQSPTHLIKTRGQQVTLRCSPISGHKSVSWYQQVLGQGPQFIFQYYEKEERGRGNFPDRFSARQFPNYSSELNVNALLLGDSALYLCASSPGGTEAFFGQGTRLTVV.

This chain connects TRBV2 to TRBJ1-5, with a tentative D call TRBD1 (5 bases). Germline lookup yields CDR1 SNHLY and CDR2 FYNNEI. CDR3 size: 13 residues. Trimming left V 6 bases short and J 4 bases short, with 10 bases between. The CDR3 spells CASRWGGNQPQHF. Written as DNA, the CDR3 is TGTGCCAGCAGGTGGGGGGGGAATCAGCCCCAGCATTTT.

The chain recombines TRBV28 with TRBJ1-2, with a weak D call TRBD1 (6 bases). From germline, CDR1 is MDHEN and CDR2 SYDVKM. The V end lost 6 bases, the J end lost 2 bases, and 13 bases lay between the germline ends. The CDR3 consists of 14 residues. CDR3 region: CASSLRGANYGYTF. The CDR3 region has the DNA TGTGCCAGCAGCCTCAGGGGAGCCAACTATGGCTACACCTTC.

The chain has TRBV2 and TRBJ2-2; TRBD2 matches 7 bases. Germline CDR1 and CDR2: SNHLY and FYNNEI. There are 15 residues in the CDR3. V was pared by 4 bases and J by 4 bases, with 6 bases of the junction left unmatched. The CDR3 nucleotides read TGTGCCAGCAGTGGTTGGCGGGAGAGCACCGGGGAGCTGTTTTTT. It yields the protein CASSGWRESTGELFF.

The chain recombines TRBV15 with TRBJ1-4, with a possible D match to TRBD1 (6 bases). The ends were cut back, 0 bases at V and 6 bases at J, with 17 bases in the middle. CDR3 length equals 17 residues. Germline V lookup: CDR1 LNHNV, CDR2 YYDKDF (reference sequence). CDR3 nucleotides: TGTGCCACCAGCAGAGAACAACAGGGCAGCGGCGATGAAAAACTGTTTTTT. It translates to CATSREQQGSGDEKLFF.

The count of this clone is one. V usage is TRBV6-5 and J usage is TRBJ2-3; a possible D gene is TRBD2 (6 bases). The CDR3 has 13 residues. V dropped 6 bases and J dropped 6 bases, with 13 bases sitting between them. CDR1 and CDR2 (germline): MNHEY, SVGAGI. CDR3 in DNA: TGTGCCAGCAGAGTCGGGACTGCGGATACGCAGTATTTT. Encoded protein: CASRVGTADTQYF.

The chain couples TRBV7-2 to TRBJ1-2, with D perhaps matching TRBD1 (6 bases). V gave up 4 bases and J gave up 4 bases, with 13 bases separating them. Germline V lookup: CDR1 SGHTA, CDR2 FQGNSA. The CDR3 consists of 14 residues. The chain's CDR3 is CASSSDSFSYGYTF. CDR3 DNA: TGTGCCAGCAGCTCGGACAGCTTTAGCTATGGCTACACCTTC.

The CDR3 loop is CASSFGPELFF. The CDR3 nucleotides are TGTGCCAGCAGTTTTGGCCCGGAGCTGTTTTTT. This chain links TRBV12-3 or TRBV12-4 with TRBJ2-2; D uncertain. Trimming removed 3 bases from V and 10 bases from J, with 6 bases in between. The CDR3 covers 11 residues.

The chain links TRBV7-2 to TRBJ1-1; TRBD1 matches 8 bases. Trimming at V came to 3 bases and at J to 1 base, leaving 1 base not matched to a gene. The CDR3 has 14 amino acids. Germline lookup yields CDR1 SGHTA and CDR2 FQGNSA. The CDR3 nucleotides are TGTGCCAGCAGCTTCGACAGGGGGAACACTGAAGCTTTCTTT. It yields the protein CASSFDRGNTEAFF. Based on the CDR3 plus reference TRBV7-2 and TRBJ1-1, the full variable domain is GAGVSQSPSNKVTEKGKDVELRCDPISGHTALYWYRQSLGQGLEFLIYFQGNSAPDKSGLPSDRFSAERTGGSVSTLTIQRTQQEDSAVYLCASSFDRGNTEAFFGQGTRLTVV.

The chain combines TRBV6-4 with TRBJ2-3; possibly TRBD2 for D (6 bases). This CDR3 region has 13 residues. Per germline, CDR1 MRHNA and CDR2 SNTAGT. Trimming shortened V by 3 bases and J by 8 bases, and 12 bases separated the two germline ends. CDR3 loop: CASSDGTYGTQYF. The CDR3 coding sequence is TGTGCCAGCAGTGATGGGACTTACGGTACGCAGTATTTT.

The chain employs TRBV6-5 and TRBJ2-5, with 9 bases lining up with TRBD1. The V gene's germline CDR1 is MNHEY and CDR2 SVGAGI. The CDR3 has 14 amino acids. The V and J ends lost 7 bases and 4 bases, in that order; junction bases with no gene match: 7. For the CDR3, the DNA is TGTGCCAGCATTCCGGACAGGGGTCGAGAGACCCAGTACTTC. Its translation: CASIPDRGRETQYF.

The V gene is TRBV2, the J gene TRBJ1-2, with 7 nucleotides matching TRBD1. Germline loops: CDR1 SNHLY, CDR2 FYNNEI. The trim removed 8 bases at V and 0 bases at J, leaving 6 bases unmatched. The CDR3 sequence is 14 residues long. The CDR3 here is CASGQGGSNYGYTF. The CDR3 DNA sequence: TGTGCCAGCGGGCAGGGGGGCTCTAACTATGGCTACACCTTC.

The CDR3 DNA is TGTGCCAGCAGAGGAGACAGGACCTATCAGCCCCAGCATTTT. It yields the protein CASRGDRTYQPQHF. The V gene is TRBV2, the J gene TRBJ1-5, with D maybe TRBD1 (6 bases). V shed 6 bases and J shed 5 bases, with 14 bases lying between them. The length of the CDR3 is 14 residues. Per the germline V gene, CDR1 is SNHLY and CDR2 is FYNNEI.

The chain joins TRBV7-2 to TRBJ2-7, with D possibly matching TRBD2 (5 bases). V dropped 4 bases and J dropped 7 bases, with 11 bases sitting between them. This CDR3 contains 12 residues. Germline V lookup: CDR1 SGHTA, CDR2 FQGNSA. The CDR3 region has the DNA TGTGCCAGCAGCTCCCCGCCGGGGGAGCAGTACTTC. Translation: CASSSPPGEQYF.

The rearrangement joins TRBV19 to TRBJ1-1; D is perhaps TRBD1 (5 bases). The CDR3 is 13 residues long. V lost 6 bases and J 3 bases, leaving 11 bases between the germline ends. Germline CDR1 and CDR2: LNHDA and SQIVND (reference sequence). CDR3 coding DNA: TGTGCCAGTAGCCAGACAGTGTACACTGAAGCTTTCTTT. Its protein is CASSQTVYTEAFF. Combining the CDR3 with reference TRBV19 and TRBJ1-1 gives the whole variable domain DGGITQSPKYLFRKEGQNVTLSCEQNLNHDAMYWYRQDPGQGLRLIYYSQIVNDFQKGDIAEGYSVSREKKESFPLTVTSAQKNPTAFYLCASSQTVYTEAFFGQGTRLTVV.

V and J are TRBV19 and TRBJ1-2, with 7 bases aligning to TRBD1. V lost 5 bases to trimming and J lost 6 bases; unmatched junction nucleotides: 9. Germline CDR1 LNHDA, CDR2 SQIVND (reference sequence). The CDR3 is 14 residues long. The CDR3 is CASSDSGQFNGYTF. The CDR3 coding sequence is TGTGCCAGTAGTGATTCGGGACAGTTTAATGGCTACACCTTC.

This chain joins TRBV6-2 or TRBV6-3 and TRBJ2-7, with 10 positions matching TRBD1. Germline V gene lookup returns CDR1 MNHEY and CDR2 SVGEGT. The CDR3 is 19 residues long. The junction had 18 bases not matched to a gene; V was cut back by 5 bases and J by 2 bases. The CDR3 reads CASSHPPPDRGLYPYEQYF. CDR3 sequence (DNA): TGTGCCAGCAGTCACCCACCCCCCGACAGGGGGCTCTACCCCTACGAGCAGTACTTC.

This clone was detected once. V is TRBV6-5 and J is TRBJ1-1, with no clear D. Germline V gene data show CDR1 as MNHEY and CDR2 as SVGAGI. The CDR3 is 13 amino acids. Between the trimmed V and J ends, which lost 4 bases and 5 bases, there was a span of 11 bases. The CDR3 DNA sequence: TGTGCCAGCAGTTGGCGGTCTAGGACTGAAGCTTTCTTT. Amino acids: CASSWRSRTEAFF.

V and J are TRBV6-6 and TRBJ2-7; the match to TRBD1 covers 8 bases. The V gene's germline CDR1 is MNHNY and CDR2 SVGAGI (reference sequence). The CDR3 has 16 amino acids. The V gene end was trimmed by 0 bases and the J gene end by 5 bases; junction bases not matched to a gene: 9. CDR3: CASSYSISRGLNEQYF. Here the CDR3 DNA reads TGTGCCAGCAGTTACTCGATAAGCAGGGGGCTTAACGAGCAGTACTTC.

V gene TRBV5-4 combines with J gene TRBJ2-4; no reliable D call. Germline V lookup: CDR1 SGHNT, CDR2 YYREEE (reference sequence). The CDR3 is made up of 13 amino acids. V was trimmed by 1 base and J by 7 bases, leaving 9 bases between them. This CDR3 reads CASSLTAGNIQYF. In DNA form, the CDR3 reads TGTGCCAGCAGCTTGACGGCCGGGAACATTCAGTACTTC.

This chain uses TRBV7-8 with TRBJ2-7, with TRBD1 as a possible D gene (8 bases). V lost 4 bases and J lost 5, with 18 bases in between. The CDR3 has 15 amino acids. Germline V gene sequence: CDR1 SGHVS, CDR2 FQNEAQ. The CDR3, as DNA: TGTGCCAGCAGCTCCAACAGGGGGGGTAGGGACGAGCAGTACTTC. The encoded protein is CASSSNRGGRDEQYF.

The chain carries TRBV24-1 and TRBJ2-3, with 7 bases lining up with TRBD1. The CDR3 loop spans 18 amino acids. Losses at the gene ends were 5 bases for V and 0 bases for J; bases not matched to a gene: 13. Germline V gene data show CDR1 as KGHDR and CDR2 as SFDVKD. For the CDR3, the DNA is TGTGCCACCAGTGGCCTGGGCCGGGACAGCATCAGCACAGATACGCAGTATTTT. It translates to CATSGLGRDSISTDTQYF.

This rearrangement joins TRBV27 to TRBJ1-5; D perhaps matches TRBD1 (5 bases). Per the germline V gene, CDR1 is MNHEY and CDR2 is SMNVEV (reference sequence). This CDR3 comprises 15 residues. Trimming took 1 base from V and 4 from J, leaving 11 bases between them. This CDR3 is CASSLYTGRNQPQHF. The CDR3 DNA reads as TGTGCCAGCAGTTTATATACAGGTCGGAATCAGCCCCAGCATTTT.

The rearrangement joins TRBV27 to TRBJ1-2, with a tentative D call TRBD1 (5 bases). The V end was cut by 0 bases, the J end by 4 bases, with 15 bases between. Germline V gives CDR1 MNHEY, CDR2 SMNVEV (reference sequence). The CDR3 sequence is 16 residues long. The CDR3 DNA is TGTGCCAGCAGTTTATCGTCAGGACAAGGAAGCTATGGCTACACCTTC. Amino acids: CASSLSSGQGSYGYTF.

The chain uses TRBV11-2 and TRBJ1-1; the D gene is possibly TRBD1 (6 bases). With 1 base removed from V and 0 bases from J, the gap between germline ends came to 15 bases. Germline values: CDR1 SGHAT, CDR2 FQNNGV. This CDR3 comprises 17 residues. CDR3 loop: CASSLVGIRTVNTEAFF. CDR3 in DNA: TGTGCCAGCAGCTTAGTAGGAATCCGGACAGTGAACACTGAAGCTTTCTTT.

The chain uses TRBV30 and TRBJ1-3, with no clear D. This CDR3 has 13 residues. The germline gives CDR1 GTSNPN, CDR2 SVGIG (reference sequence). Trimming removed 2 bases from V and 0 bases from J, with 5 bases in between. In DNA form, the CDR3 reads TGTGCCTGGAGTCCCATCTCTGGAAACACCATATATTTT. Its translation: CAWSPISGNTIYF.

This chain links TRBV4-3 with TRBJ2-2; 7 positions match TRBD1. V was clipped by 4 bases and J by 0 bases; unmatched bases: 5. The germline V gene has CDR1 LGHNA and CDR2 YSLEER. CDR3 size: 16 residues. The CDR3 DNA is TGCGCCAGCAGCCTGGAGACAGGGTCGAACACCGGGGAGCTGTTTTTT. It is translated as CASSLETGSNTGELFF.